Listed below are T cell receptor beta chains from one sample, sequenced in a study of tumor and adjacent non-tumor tissue in lung cancer. TCRdb re-called the multiplex PCR reads with MiXCR, one entry per CDR3 protein. The sample lists 120,000 to 150,000 distinct CDR3 sequences, approximately 72% seen once, with around a sixth in the top ten. Material: lung tumor tissue. The receptors originated from a man between 60 and 70 years old with small cell lung cancer. Each CDR3 is given with its conserved first and last residue. A D gene is named only where the DNA matches it firmly. The size of a clone is reported for some rows only, either as once, few or many, or as a class for expanded clones.

j_gene,d_gene,v_gene,abundance,CDR3nt,CDR3aa
TRBJ2-3,.,TRBV6-1,.,TGTGCCAGCAGTGAAAGAGGTGTGAGGACATATACACAGTATTTT,CASSERGVRTYTQYF
TRBJ2-2,.,TRBV11-2,many,TGTGCCAGCAGCCTGCACCCGAACACCGGGGAGCTGTTTTTT,CASSLHPNTGELFF
TRBJ2-1,TRBD2,TRBV13,once,TGTGCCAGCAGCCATACCCCCGGAAGACTAGCGCAGGGAGAGGAGCAGTTCTTC,CASSHTPGRLAQGEEQFF
TRBJ1-1,.,TRBV11-2,.,TGTGTCAGCAGCTTAATTAGACCCACTGAAGCTTTCTTT,CVSSLIRPTEAFF
TRBJ1-5,.,TRBV5-6,few,TGTGCCAGCAGCCCGAGGGCTTGGACGGGGAGCAATCAGCCCCAGCATTTT,CASSPRAWTGSNQPQHF
TRBJ2-5,.,TRBV7-9,.,TGTGCCAGCAGCTTCGAACCCAGGGGCCAGTACTTC,CASSFEPRGQYF
TRBJ1-6,TRBD1,TRBV15,once,TGTGCCACCAGCGTCAGACAGGGGGCGAGGAATTCACCCCTCCACTTT,CATSVRQGARNSPLHF
TRBJ2-1,TRBD2,TRBV20-1,few,TGCAGTGCTAAAACCTCGGGGGGGGGCTCCTACAATGAGCAGTTCTTC,CSAKTSGGGSYNEQFF
TRBJ1-5,TRBD1,TRBV19,.,TGTGCCAGTAATGAGGGGGCGCGCAATCAGCCCCAGCATTTT,CASNEGARNQPQHF
TRBJ1-1,.,TRBV11-3,.,TGTGCCAGCAGCCCGTCCATGTATTGGGCCCATACTGAAACTTTCTTT,CASSPSMYWAHTETFF
TRBJ2-1,.,TRBV6-2/TRBV6-3,many,TGTGCCAGCAGGCCCACTAGCCCCTCCTACAATGAGCAGTTCTTC,CASRPTSPSYNEQFF
TRBJ2-5,.,TRBV6-5,many,TGTGCCAGCAGTTACTCGGGGAATGAAGAGACCCAGTACTTC,CASSYSGNEETQYF
TRBJ1-2,.,TRBV6-1,.,TGTGCCAGCATGGCGACAGCGAGCTATGGCTACACCTTC,CASMATASYGYTF
TRBJ2-3,.,TRBV6-5,.,TGTGCCAGCAGGGGCCCGGGATTAACGCAGTATTTT,CASRGPGLTQYF
TRBJ2-5,.,TRBV7-8,few,TGTGCCAGCAGCGTCGGGGCGGTTGGGATCGGGACCCAGTACTTC,CASSVGAVGIGTQYF
TRBJ1-5,.,TRBV29-1,.,TGCAGCGTTGGTTATGGGGGTCATCAGCCCCAGCATTTT,CSVGYGGHQPQHF
TRBJ1-5,.,TRBV19,once,TGTGCCAGTAGTATGAGAATGGGCGACGGGCATTTT,CASSMRMGDGHF
TRBJ2-5,TRBD2,TRBV10-3,.,TGTGCCACCTACGCGGGAGGGAGAAAGACCCAGTACTTC,CATYAGGRKTQYF
TRBJ1-1,.,TRBV20-1,few,TGCAGTGCCATGATCGACACTGGAGCTTTCTTT,CSAMIDTGAFF
TRBJ2-1,.,TRBV29-1,few,TGCAGCGGCGTCGCGGGAAATCTCCTTTCGGGCTCCTGCAATGAGCAGTTCTTC,CSGVAGNLLSGSCNEQFF
TRBJ2-7,.,TRBV4-1,.,TGCACCAGCAGTCAAGAGCGACAAAGCTACGAGCAGTACTTC,CTSSQERQSYEQYF
TRBJ2-5,TRBD1,TRBV6-2/TRBV6-3,few,TGTGCCAGCAGACGTACAGGGGGGGAGACCCAGTACTTC,CASRRTGGETQYF
TRBJ1-1,TRBD1,TRBV6-6,.,TGTGCCAGCAGTTACAGGGGGACAGTTATGGGTACTGAAGCTTTCTTT,CASSYRGTVMGTEAFF
TRBJ2-3,TRBD1,TRBV5-6,.,TGTGCCAGCAGAAACCGACAGGGCAACACAGATACGCAGTATTTT,CASRNRQGNTDTQYF
TRBJ1-6,.,TRBV6-1,many,TGTGCCAGCAGTGAAGCCCCAGACAGCCCCCTCCACTTT,CASSEAPDSPLHF
TRBJ2-1,TRBD2,TRBV29-1,.,TGCAGCGTTCTGTTCCGCGGGAGTATTGAGCAGTTCTTC,CSVLFRGSIEQFF
TRBJ2-3,.,TRBV20-1,.,TGCAGTGCTAGACCTAACCTAAGGGATACGCAGTATTTT,CSARPNLRDTQYF
TRBJ2-7,.,TRBV28,.,TGTGCCAGCAGTTCAAATTTAGCGCAGCAGTACTTC,CASSSNLAQQYF
TRBJ2-3,.,TRBV10-3,.,TGTGCCAGCACCACCGGGACTTTTAGCACAGATACGCAGTATTTT,CASTTGTFSTDTQYF
TRBJ1-1,.,TRBV11-2,.,TGTGCCAGCAGCCTAGCGCGGAGTTCGGCTGAAGCTTTCTTT,CASSLARSSAEAFF
TRBJ2-6,.,TRBV28,.,TGTGCCAGCAGTTTAATGACGGACCCCTATGGGGCCAACGTCCTGACTTTC,CASSLMTDPYGANVLTF
TRBJ2-5,TRBD2,TRBV30,.,TGTGCCTGGAGTGCTTGCTTCTTAGCGGGGGCTCAAGAGACCCAGTACTTC,CAWSACFLAGAQETQYF
TRBJ2-3,.,TRBV20-1,many,TGCAGTGCTAGAGATACCCCTATGGGAAGCACAGATACGCAGTATTTT,CSARDTPMGSTDTQYF
TRBJ2-2,.,TRBV11-1,.,TGTGCTAGCAGCTTCCCGGACAAGGTAGACACCGGGGAGCTGCTTTTT,CASSFPDKVDTGELLF
TRBJ2-7,TRBD2,TRBV11-2,.,TGTGCCAGCAGCTTAGAAACTAGCGGGAGTTACGAGCAGTATTTC,CASSLETSGSYEQYF
TRBJ2-2,TRBD2,TRBV5-4,.,TGTGCCAACAGCATGGTTAGCGGGAGAGGTGGCGGGGAGCTGTTTTTT,CANSMVSGRGGGELFF
TRBJ1-3,.,TRBV6-2/TRBV6-3,.,TGTGCCAGCAGTTACAAGGGAAGAGGAGGAAACACCACATATTTT,CASSYKGRGGNTTYF
TRBJ1-2,.,TRBV7-9,few,TGTGCCAGCAGCTTAGCCCCGGGGATATATGGCTACACCTTC,CASSLAPGIYGYTF
TRBJ2-7,TRBD2,TRBV6-1,.,TGTGCCAGCAATCCAGCGGGAGGGAACGAGCAGTACTTC,CASNPAGGNEQYF
TRBJ2-1,TRBD2,TRBV19,few,TGTGCCAGTAGTATAAGCGGGATCTACAATGAGCAGTTCTTC,CASSISGIYNEQFF
TRBJ2-1,TRBD1,TRBV6-1,.,TGTGCCAGCTCGGGGGGGGGACAGGGGTTCTACAATGAGCAGTTCTTC,CASSGGGQGFYNEQFF
TRBJ1-1,.,TRBV20-1,.,TGCAGTGCTAGAGGACACCAGAACACTGAAGCTTTCTTT,CSARGHQNTEAFF
TRBJ2-1,.,TRBV4-1,few,TGCGCCAGTAGGACTACCTCCTACAATGAGCAGTTCTTC,CASRTTSYNEQFF
TRBJ1-4,.,TRBV11-3,.,TGTGCCAGCAGCTTCACTGGACCCACAGCGACTGAAAAACTGTTTTTT,CASSFTGPTATEKLFF
TRBJ2-1,.,TRBV6-5,.,TGTGCCAGCAGTTACGACGGGAGCCGGTCGCAGTTCTTC,CASSYDGSRSQFF
TRBJ1-5,TRBD1,TRBV20-1,many,TGCAGTGCGCGAGACAGGGTGTATCAGCCCCAGCATTTT,CSARDRVYQPQHF
TRBJ1-5,.,TRBV5-1,.,TGCGCCAGCAGCTTGTCGGGGGGCAGTCAGCCCCAGCATTTT,CASSLSGGSQPQHF
TRBJ2-7,.,TRBV13,.,TGTGCCAGCAGCTTAGGCTCGTACGAGCAGCACTTC,CASSLGSYEQHF
TRBJ2-3,.,TRBV11-2,.,TGTGCCAGCAGCTTTGGGTCCAGGGTTACCATAGATACGCAGTGTTTT,CASSFGSRVTIDTQCF
TRBJ2-4,.,TRBV11-2,.,TGTGCCAGCAGCCTAGTCATAGGGCTGAACATTCAGTACTTC,CASSLVIGLNIQYF
TRBJ2-1,.,TRBV29-1,.,TGCAGCGTTGACCAGGACCTCAACGATGAGCAGTTCTTC,CSVDQDLNDEQFF
TRBJ2-3,TRBD2,TRBV11-2,medium-sized,TGTGCCAGCAGCTCCCTAGCGGGAGGGCCGGTAGATACGCAGTATTTT,CASSSLAGGPVDTQYF
TRBJ1-2,.,TRBV10-3,.,TGTGCCATCTGTGAGGGGAACTATGGCTACACCTTC,CAICEGNYGYTF
TRBJ2-1,TRBD1,TRBV6-5,.,TGTGCCAGCAGTTTACAGGGGGCCCCGCGCTCGGGGCTGTTCTTC,CASSLQGAPRSGLFF
TRBJ2-2,.,TRBV4-1,.,TGCGCCGGCAGCAGCAGGGGGGCCTATACTGGGGAGCTGTTTTTT,CAGSSRGAYTGELFF